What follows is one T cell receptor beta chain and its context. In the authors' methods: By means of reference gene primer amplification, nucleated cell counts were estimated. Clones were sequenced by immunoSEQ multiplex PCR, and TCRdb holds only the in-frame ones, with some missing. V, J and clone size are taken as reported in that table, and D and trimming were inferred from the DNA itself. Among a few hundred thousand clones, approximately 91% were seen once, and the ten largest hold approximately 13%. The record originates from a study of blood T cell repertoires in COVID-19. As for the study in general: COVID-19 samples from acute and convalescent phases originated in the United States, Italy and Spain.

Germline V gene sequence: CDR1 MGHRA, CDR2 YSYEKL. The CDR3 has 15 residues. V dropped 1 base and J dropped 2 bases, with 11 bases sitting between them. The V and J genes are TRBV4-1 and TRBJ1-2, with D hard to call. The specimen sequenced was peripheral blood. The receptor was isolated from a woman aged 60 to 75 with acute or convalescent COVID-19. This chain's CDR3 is CASSQAEEQNYGYTF. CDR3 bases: TGCGCCAGCAGCCAAGCTGAGGAGCAGAACTATGGCTACACCTTC.